This is a list of T cell receptor beta chains from one sample in a study of blood T cell repertoires in COVID-19. TCRdb keeps only in-frame clones here, not all; method: immunoSEQ multiplex PCR. The data contain about 110,000 clones, 88% of them singletons. The material sequenced was peripheral blood. Receptor source: a woman aged 45-65 years with acute or convalescent COVID-19. CDR3s include the opening cysteine and the closing phenylalanine or tryptophan. D genes are given only for firm matches. The size entry is marked missing in some rows and otherwise reads once, few, many or a size class.

v_gene	d_gene	abundance	j_gene	CDR3aa	CDR3nt
TRBV28	TRBD2	once	TRBJ2-6	CASRALPGTSGAWDSGANVLTF	TGTGCCAGCAGGGCCCTACCCGGGACTAGCGGGGCCTGGGACTCTGGGGCCAACGTCCTGACTTTC
TRBV19	TRBD2	-	TRBJ2-3	CASSGRLAGTTDTQYF	TGTGCCAGTAGTGGAAGACTAGCGGGAACCACAGATACGCAGTATTTT
TRBV6-5	TRBD1	-	TRBJ1-2	CASRTTGDGYTF	TGTGCCAGCAGAACGACAGGGGATGGCTACACCTTC
TRBV5-1	-	-	TRBJ2-7	CASSLDPDTSYEQYF	TGCGCCAGCAGCTTGGATCCCGACACGTCCTACGAGCAGTACTTC
TRBV29-1	-	-	TRBJ2-3	CSVELQARDTQYF	TGCAGCGTTGAATTGCAGGCGAGAGATACGCAGTATTTT
TRBV5-5	-	once	TRBJ1-3	CASSLALGLWNSGNTIYF	TGTGCCAGCAGCTTGGCCTTAGGACTTTGGAACTCTGGAAACACCATATATTTT
TRBV7-2	-	once	TRBJ1-4	CASSPVGAGINEKLFF	TGTGCCAGCAGCCCCGTGGGAGCAGGCATTAATGAAAAACTGTTTTTT
TRBV5-5	-	-	TRBJ2-1	CASSLDSPNNEQFF	TGTGCCAGCAGCTTGGACAGCCCGAATAATGAGCAGTTCTTC
TRBV2	TRBD1	-	TRBJ2-1	CASSRQGGAWSGPDEQFF	TGTGCCAGCAGCCGACAGGGGGGGGCTTGGAGTGGACCTGATGAGCAGTTCTTC
TRBV7-9	TRBD2	-	TRBJ2-4	CASSFLQPGGNIQYF	TGTGCCAGCAGCTTCTTACAGCCGGGAGGAAACATTCAGTACTTC
TRBV25-1	-	-	TRBJ2-3	CATSESGRITDTQYF	TGTGCCACTTCAGAGTCAGGGAGGATCACAGATACGCAGTATTTT
TRBV7-6	-	-	TRBJ2-1	CASSGVRGNGGEQFF	TGTGCCAGCAGCGGGGTACGGGGGAACGGCGGTGAGCAGTTCTTC
TRBV5-1	-	-	TRBJ2-2	CASSTTTGELFF	TGCGCCAGCAGCACTACCACCGGGGAGCTGTTTTTT
TRBV19	-	-	TRBJ2-7	CATSLGGGEQYF	TGTGCCACCAGCCTCGGAGGAGGGGAGCAGTACTTC
TRBV10-1	-	-	TRBJ2-1	CASSVRTAYNEQFF	TGCGCCAGCAGTGTGAGGACAGCCTACAATGAGCAGTTCTTC
TRBV5-1	-	-	TRBJ2-2	CASSFEGANTGELFF	TGCGCCAGCAGCTTCGAGGGGGCGAACACCGGGGAGCTGTTTTTT
TRBV19	TRBD1	-	TRBJ2-3	CASSPRQGFTDTQYF	TGTGCCAGTAGCCCGCGACAGGGGTTCACAGATACGCAGTATTTT
TRBV29-1	TRBD2	once	TRBJ2-1	CSVGLSAGETSSYNEQFF	TGCAGCGTTGGTTTGTCGGCGGGAGAGACCAGCTCCTACAATGAGCAGTTCTTC
TRBV2	TRBD2	-	TRBJ2-7	CASSERTRQNYEQYF	TGTGCCAGCAGTGAACGGACTAGGCAAAACTACGAGCAGTACTTC
TRBV14	TRBD1	-	TRBJ2-1	CASSLDRGTGEQFF	TGTGCCAGCAGCCTGGACAGGGGGACGGGTGAGCAGTTCTTC
TRBV18	TRBD2	-	TRBJ2-1	CASSPKTSGTSGNEQFF	TGTGCCAGCTCACCGAAGACTAGCGGGACTTCGGGGAATGAGCAGTTCTTC
TRBV27	-	-	TRBJ2-7	CASSFSTGPYEQYF	TGTGCCAGCAGTTTTTCGACAGGCCCCTACGAGCAGTACTTC
TRBV5-1	TRBD1	-	TRBJ2-3	CASSQRGQSTDTQYF	TGCGCCAGCAGCCAACGGGGACAGAGTACAGATACGCAGTATTTT
TRBV7-6	TRBD2	-	TRBJ2-5	CASSLGLAGPGGETQYF	TGTGCCAGCAGCTTAGGACTAGCGGGGCCTGGGGGAGAGACCCAGTACTTC
TRBV4-2	-	-	TRBJ2-1	CASSQEGSDSYNEQFF	TGTGCCAGCAGCCAAGAGGGGAGCGATTCCTACAATGAGCAGTTCTTC
TRBV7-6	TRBD2	-	TRBJ2-1	CASSLQTSGSTYEQFF	TGTGCCAGCAGCCTTCAGACTAGCGGGAGCACCTATGAGCAGTTCTTC
TRBV24-1	TRBD2	-	TRBJ2-1	CATSDFGREGRNEQFF	TGTGCCACCAGTGATTTCGGGCGGGAGGGCCGGAATGAGCAGTTCTTC
TRBV7-9	TRBD2	-	TRBJ2-5	CASSRGTSGRGQETQYF	TGTGCCAGCAGCCGCGGGACTAGCGGGAGGGGCCAAGAGACCCAGTACTTC
TRBV6-1	-	-	TRBJ2-2	CASSEQQGGYTGELFF	TGTGCCAGCAGTGAACAGCAGGGGGGTTACACCGGGGAGCTGTTTTTT
TRBV5-1	-	-	TRBJ1-1	CASSLGGRGPFTEAFF	TGCGCCAGCAGCTTGGGAGGGAGGGGTCCTTTCACTGAAGCTTTCTTT
TRBV29-1	-	-	TRBJ1-1	CSVGNRGNTEAFF	TGCAGCGTTGGTAATAGGGGGAACACTGAAGCTTTCTTT
TRBV27	TRBD1	-	TRBJ2-7	CASSTAGTGGIYEQYF	TGTGCCAGCAGTACCGCCGGGACAGGGGGGATCTACGAGCAGTACTTC
TRBV9	-	-	TRBJ1-1	CASSKGGRTEAFF	TGTGCCAGCAGCAAAGGGGGTCGGACTGAAGCTTTCTTT
TRBV19	-	-	TRBJ1-5	CATLTGGTGGQPQHF	TGTGCCACCCTGACTGGGGGGACGGGAGGGCAGCCCCAGCATTTT
TRBV29-1	TRBD1	-	TRBJ2-7	CSVGTGGSYEQYF	TGCAGCGTTGGGACAGGGGGGTCCTACGAGCAGTACTTC
TRBV7-6	TRBD1	-	TRBJ1-3	CASSSGTGALNTIYF	TGTGCCAGCAGCTCGGGGACAGGGGCCCTAAACACCATATATTTT
TRBV5-4	TRBD2	-	TRBJ2-3	CASTLAGVADTQYF	TGTGCCAGCACTCTAGCGGGAGTGGCAGATACGCAGTATTTT
TRBV24-1	TRBD2	-	TRBJ2-1	CATSDFGAGGLNEQFF	TGTGCCACCAGTGATTTTGGAGCGGGAGGTTTGAATGAGCAGTTCTTC